The present T cell receptor beta chain was sequenced within a study of blood T cell repertoires in COVID-19. Here immunoSEQ multiplex PCR was the method, and the copy in TCRdb shows in-frame clones only, minus some. The profile shows under 100,000 clones, roughly 86% of them singletons. Deletions cut 8 bases from V and 0 bases from J, with 11 bases between. Germline CDR1 reads ENHRY; CDR2 reads SYGVKD. The CDR3 length is 14 residues. Material for sequencing was peripheral blood. The chain has TRBV10-3 and TRBJ1-3; D is possibly TRBD1 (5 bases). The sequence came from a human donor in a cohort sampled during active COVID-19. CDR3 sequence reads: CAIGALSSGNTIYF. Written as DNA, the CDR3 is TGTGCCATCGGGGCGTTAAGCTCTGGAAACACCATATATTTT.